This is a list of T cell receptor beta chains from one sample in a study of T cell responses to AZD1222 COVID-19 vaccine. TCRdb's table, derived via immunoSEQ multiplex PCR, lists solely in-frame clones and lacks some. The sample includes 150,000 or so clones, about 91% of them seen just once. Sequencing used peripheral blood, obtained 28 days after the second AZD1222 dose. All receptors come from an adult who received the AZD1222 COVID-19 vaccine. CDR3s include the opening cysteine and the closing phenylalanine or tryptophan. A D gene is named only where the DNA matches it firmly. The size entry is marked missing in some rows and otherwise reads once, few, many or a size class.

J gene,clone size,V gene,D gene,CDR3 DNA,CDR3 protein
TRBJ2-3,once,TRBV18,.,TGTGCCAGCTCACCACTTGGGGATACGCAGTATTTT,CASSPLGDTQYF
TRBJ2-3,.,TRBV19,TRBD2,TGTGCCAGCCGCCCGGGACTAGCGACAGATACGCAGTATTTT,CASRPGLATDTQYF
TRBJ2-6,once,TRBV3-1/TRBV3-2,.,TGTGCCAGCAGCCAAGGTGGGGCCAACGTCCTGACTTTC,CASSQGGANVLTF
TRBJ2-3,.,TRBV6-2/TRBV6-3,TRBD2,TGTGCCAGCAGTCCGGCCCCCCCCGGTGCGGGAGGGCCATCAGATACGCAGTATTTT,CASSPAPPGAGGPSDTQYF
TRBJ2-5,.,TRBV3-1/TRBV3-2,TRBD2,TGTGCCAGCAGCACAGGCCCGGGAGGGACCCAGTACTTC,CASSTGPGGTQYF
TRBJ2-5,.,TRBV24-1,TRBD2,TGTGCCACCAGTGAGCGGGGGGACTACCAAGAGACCCAGTACTTC,CATSERGDYQETQYF
TRBJ2-3,once,TRBV5-1,.,TGCGCCAGCACCTCAGGGTCCCTCACAGATACGCAGTATTTT,CASTSGSLTDTQYF
TRBJ1-1,.,TRBV4-3,.,TGCGCCAGCAGCCAAGATACCGGGAGATCTGAAGCTTTCTTT,CASSQDTGRSEAFF
TRBJ2-1,.,TRBV6-4,.,TGTGCCAGCAGTGACTCAGGGGTCTCTAGGAATGAGCAGTTCTTC,CASSDSGVSRNEQFF
TRBJ1-3,.,TRBV21-1,.,TGTGCCAGCAGCGTCGAACTGCACAGGGGGGCTGGAAACACCATATATTTT,CASSVELHRGAGNTIYF
TRBJ2-1,.,TRBV19,.,TGTGCCAGTAGTAAATACAATGAGCAGTTCTTC,CASSKYNEQFF
TRBJ1-6,.,TRBV19,.,TGTGCCAGTAGTATACAGTATAATTCACCCCTCCACTTT,CASSIQYNSPLHF
TRBJ1-4,once,TRBV29-1,.,TGCAGCGTGGCACCAGTGGGGAATGAAAAACTGTTTTTT,CSVAPVGNEKLFF
TRBJ2-6,.,TRBV6-5,.,TGTGCCAGTACACCCTCTGGGGCCAACGTCCTGACTTTC,CASTPSGANVLTF
TRBJ2-7,.,TRBV11-3,.,TGTGCCAGCAGCACTGGGGCCAGTCACGAGCAGTACTTC,CASSTGASHEQYF
TRBJ2-3,.,TRBV29-1,TRBD2,TGCAGCGACCCAGCTAGCGGAACGCAGTATTTT,CSDPASGTQYF
TRBJ1-1,.,TRBV19,.,TGTGCCAGTAGTATGGGACGGGTCGATAGGGCTTTCTTT,CASSMGRVDRAFF
TRBJ2-6,.,TRBV30,.,TGTGCCTGTCCTACGGGGGTCCCTGGGGCCAACGTCCTGACTTTC,CACPTGVPGANVLTF
TRBJ1-3,.,TRBV30,.,TGTGCCTGGAGTGTAGTTGGCAGAAACACCATATATTTT,CAWSVVGRNTIYF
TRBJ2-3,.,TRBV7-2,.,TGTGCCAGCAGCTTAGTAGCGAGGGGCAGCACAGATACGCAGTATTTT,CASSLVARGSTDTQYF